The 7 T cell receptor beta chains below come from one sample, sequenced in a study of T cells after yellow fever vaccination. TCRdb analysed the 5' RACE reads with MiXCR anew, one entry per CDR3 protein. The sample consists of over 130,000 distinct CDR3 sequences, about 8% of them appearing once. The starting material was CD4+ T cells sorted from PBMCs, obtained 5 days after the yellow fever booster vaccination. The source is a man aged 30 to 45 who received the YFV17D yellow fever vaccine.

This rearrangement joins TRBV7-9 to TRBJ2-1; 15 bases align to TRBD2. The CDR3 totals 15 residues. The germline CDR1 and CDR2 sequences are SEHNR and FQNEAQ (reference sequence). V lost 4 bases, J lost 7 bases, and 2 bases stayed unmatched. The CDR3 DNA reads as TGTGCCAGCAGCTCCGGGACTAGCGGGAGGAATGAGCAGTTCTTC. It translates to CASSSGTSGRNEQFF. Combining the CDR3 with reference TRBV7-9 and TRBJ2-1 gives the whole variable domain DTGVSQNPRHKITKRGQNVTFRCDPISEHNRLYWYRQTLGQGPEFLTYFQNEAQLEKSRLLSDRFSAERPKGSFSTLEIQRTEQGDSAMYLCASSSGTSGRNEQFFGPGTRLTVL.

In regard to this clonotype: This could be a read error, since a much larger clone is one nucleotide away. The chain recombines TRBV18 with TRBJ2-7; 10 nucleotides agree with TRBD2. This CDR3 is 15 amino acids long. V gave up 2 bases and J gave up 5 bases; unmatched junction bases: 6. Germline V CDR1 and CDR2: KGHSH, LQKENI. The DNA of the CDR3 is TGTGCCAGCTCACCAGGACTAGCGGACACCAACGAGCAGTACTTC. It codes for CASSPGLADTNEQYF.

The sample holds many counts of this clonotype. The V and J genes are TRBV4-2 and TRBJ2-2; no firm D call. V was clipped by 5 bases and J by 0 bases, with 10 bases between them. Germline CDR1 LGHNA, CDR2 YNFKEQ. The CDR3 has 15 residues. DNA of the CDR3: TGTGCCAGCAGCGGACGAGGCGCGAACACCGGGGAGCTGTTTTTT. Its protein is CASSGRGANTGELFF.

This clonotype showed up many times. The chain uses TRBV5-1 and TRBJ2-7, with 9 bases aligning to TRBD2. Germline V lookup: CDR1 SGHRS, CDR2 YFSETQ. The ends lost 4 bases at V and 5 bases at J; junction bases unmatched: 10. The CDR3 spans 15 residues. This chain's CDR3 is CASSPGLAGINEQYF. CDR3 coding DNA: TGCGCCAGCAGCCCGGGGCTAGCGGGAATCAACGAGCAGTACTTC.

Comment on this clonotype: At one of its ends the junction is not consistent with the germline gene, which may arise from a read error. DNA for the CDR3: TGTGCCAGCTGTGAAACGCTGGGACAGGGAAAAAACATTCAGTACTTC. As protein: CASCETLGQGKNIQYF. The chain joins TRBV25-1 to TRBJ2-4; 9 bases agree with TRBD1. The CDR3 sequence is 16 residues long. CDR1 is MGHDK and CDR2 is SYGVNS in the germline V gene.

This clonotype was counted at least ten times. The gene calls are TRBV5-1 and TRBJ2-7, with D maybe TRBD1 (5 bases). V dropped 1 base and J dropped 5 bases, with 10 bases sitting between them. This CDR3 region has 13 residues. Germline CDR1 reads SGHRS; CDR2 reads YFSETQ. CDR3 bases: TGCGCCAGCAGCTTGAGTCAGGGCAACGAGCAGTACTTC. Amino acid sequence: CASSLSQGNEQYF.

This clonotype has a count of ten or more. The V gene is TRBV6-2 or TRBV6-3, the J gene TRBJ2-5; 8 nucleotides match TRBD1. The CDR3 consists of 14 residues. Germline V lookup: CDR1 MNHEY, CDR2 SVGEGT. The ends lost 4 bases at V and 0 bases at J; junction bases unmatched: 1. The CDR3 DNA sequence: TGTGCCAGCAGTTGGGACAGGAACCAAGAGACCCAGTACTTC. Protein product: CASSWDRNQETQYF.